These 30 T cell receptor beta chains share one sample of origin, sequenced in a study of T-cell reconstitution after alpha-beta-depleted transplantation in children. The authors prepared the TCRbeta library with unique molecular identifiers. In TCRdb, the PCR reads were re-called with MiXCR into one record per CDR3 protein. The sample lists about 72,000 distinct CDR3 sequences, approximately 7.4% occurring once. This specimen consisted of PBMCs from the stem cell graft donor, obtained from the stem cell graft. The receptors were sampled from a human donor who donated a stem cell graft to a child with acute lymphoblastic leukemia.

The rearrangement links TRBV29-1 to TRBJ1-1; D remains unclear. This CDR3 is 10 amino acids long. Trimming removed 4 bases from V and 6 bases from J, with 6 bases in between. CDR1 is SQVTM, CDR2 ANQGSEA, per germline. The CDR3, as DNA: TGCAGCGTTGCACAGCCTGAAGCTTTCTTT. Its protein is CSVAQPEAFF.

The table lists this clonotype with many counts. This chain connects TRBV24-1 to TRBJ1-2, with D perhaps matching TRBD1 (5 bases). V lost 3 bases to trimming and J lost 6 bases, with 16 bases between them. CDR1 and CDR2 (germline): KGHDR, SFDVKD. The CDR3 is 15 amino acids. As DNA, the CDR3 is TGTGCCACCAGTGATGCGCGAGGGGACGGTAATGGCTACACCTTC. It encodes CATSDARGDGNGYTF.

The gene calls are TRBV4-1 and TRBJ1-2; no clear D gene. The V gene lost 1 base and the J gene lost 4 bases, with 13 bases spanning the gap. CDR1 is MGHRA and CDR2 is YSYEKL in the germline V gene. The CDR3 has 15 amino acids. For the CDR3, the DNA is TGCGCCAGCAGCCAAGTCCAAGGGAGTTCCTATGGCTACACCTTC. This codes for CASSQVQGSSYGYTF.

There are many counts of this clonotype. The CDR3 spells CASRDLRELFF. The CDR3 DNA is TGCGCCAGCAGGGATCTCAGGGAGCTGTTTTTT. The rearrangement uses TRBV5-1 and TRBJ2-2, with D unresolved. CDR1 SGHRS and CDR2 YFSETQ come from the germline V gene. The CDR3 covers 11 residues. Trimming pared 5 bases from V and 9 bases from J, leaving 8 bases between.

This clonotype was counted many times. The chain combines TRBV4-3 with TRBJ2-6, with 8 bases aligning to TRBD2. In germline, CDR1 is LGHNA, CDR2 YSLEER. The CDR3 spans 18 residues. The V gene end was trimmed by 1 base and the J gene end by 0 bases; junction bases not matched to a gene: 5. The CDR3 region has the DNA TGCGCCAGCAGCCAAGCCAGCGGGGGAATCTCTGGGGCCAACGTCCTGACTTTC. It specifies CASSQASGGISGANVLTF.

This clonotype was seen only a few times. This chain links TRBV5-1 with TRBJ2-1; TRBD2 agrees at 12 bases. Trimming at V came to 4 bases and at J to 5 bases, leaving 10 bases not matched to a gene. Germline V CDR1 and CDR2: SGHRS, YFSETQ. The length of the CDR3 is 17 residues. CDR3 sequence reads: CASSKGLAGLGDNEQFF. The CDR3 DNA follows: TGCGCCAGCAGCAAAGGACTAGCGGGGTTGGGGGACAATGAGCAGTTCTTC. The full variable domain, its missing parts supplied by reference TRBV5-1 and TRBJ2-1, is KAGVTQTPRYLIKTRGQQVTLSCSPISGHRSVSWYQQTPGQGLQFLFEYFSETQRNKGNFPGRFSGRQFSNSRSEMNVSTLELGDSALYLCASSKGLAGLGDNEQFFGPGTRLTVL.

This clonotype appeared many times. CDR3 bases: TGCGCCAGCAGCCCGGCGGCGGGACAGGCTTCTTTTAATGAAAAACTGTTTTTT. It encodes CASSPAAGQASFNEKLFF. The V gene is TRBV5-1, the J gene TRBJ1-4; 8 bases fit TRBD1. The V gene end was trimmed by 4 bases and the J gene end by 4 bases; junction bases not matched to a gene: 15. Per germline, CDR1 SGHRS and CDR2 YFSETQ. The CDR3 extends over 18 amino acids.

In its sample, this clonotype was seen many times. The CDR3 nucleotides are TGTGCCAGCAGGATTACCCCGGACAGCTTGAACACTGAAGCTTTCTTT. Encoded protein: CASRITPDSLNTEAFF. The rearrangement joins TRBV27 to TRBJ1-1; a weak D match, TRBD1 (6 bases). V was cut by 6 bases and J by 0 bases, with 17 bases left in between. Germline V gene sequence: CDR1 MNHEY, CDR2 SMNVEV (reference sequence). The CDR3 is 16 residues long.

Here the CDR3 DNA reads TGTGCCAGCGGCAGGGTTGGGGCCAACGTCCTGACTTTC. Encoded protein: CASGRVGANVLTF. The chain couples TRBV2 to TRBJ2-6; tentatively, D is TRBD1 (5 bases). The CDR3 runs to 13 residues. Trimming cost V 8 bases and J 3 bases, with 8 bases left between them. Germline-derived CDR1 and CDR2 are SNHLY and FYNNEI.

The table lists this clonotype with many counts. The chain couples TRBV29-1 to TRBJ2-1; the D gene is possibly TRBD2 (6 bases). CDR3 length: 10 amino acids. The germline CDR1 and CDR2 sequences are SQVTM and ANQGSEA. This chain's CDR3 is CRSGGNEQFF. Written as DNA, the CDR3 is TGCAGGTCTGGGGGGAATGAGCAGTTCTTC.

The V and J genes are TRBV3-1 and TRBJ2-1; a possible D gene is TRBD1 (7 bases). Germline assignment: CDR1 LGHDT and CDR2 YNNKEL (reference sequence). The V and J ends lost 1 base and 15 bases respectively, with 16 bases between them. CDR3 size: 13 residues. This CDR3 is CASSQGGNRGLFF. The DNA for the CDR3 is TGTGCCAGCAGCCAAGGTGGGAACAGGGGACTGTTCTTC.

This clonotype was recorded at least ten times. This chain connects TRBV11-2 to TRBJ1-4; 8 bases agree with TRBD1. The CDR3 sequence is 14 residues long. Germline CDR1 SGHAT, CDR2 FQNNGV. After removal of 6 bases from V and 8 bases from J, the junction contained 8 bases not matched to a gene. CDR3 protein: CASRPGTGREKLFF. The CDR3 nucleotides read TGTGCCAGCAGACCCGGGACAGGTCGCGAAAAACTGTTTTTT.

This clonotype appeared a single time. The CDR3 sequence: CASSKTGDDEQFF. The CDR3 DNA sequence: TGTGCCAGCAGCAAAACAGGGGACGATGAGCAGTTCTTC. The V gene is TRBV7-3, the J gene TRBJ2-1, with TRBD1 matching 7 bases. This CDR3 has 13 amino acids. Per germline, CDR1 SGHTA and CDR2 FQGTGA. The V and J ends lost 5 bases and 8 bases, in that order; junction bases with no gene match: 6.

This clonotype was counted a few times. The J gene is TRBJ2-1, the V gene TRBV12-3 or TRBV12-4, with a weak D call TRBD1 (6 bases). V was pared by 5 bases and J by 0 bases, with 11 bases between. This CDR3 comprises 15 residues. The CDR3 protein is CASSTRQASYNEQFF. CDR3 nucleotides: TGTGCCAGCAGTACAAGACAGGCCTCCTACAATGAGCAGTTCTTC.

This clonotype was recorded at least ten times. The CDR3 loop is CASRPQGSGNTIYF. The CDR3 DNA is TGTGCCAGCAGACCTCAGGGCTCTGGAAACACCATATATTTT. The chain employs TRBV6-5 and TRBJ1-3, with TRBD1 as a possible D gene (5 bases). The CDR3 is made up of 14 amino acids. Germline V gene sequence: CDR1 MNHEY, CDR2 SVGAGI. The V end lost 6 bases, the J end lost 0 bases, and 9 bases lay between the germline ends.

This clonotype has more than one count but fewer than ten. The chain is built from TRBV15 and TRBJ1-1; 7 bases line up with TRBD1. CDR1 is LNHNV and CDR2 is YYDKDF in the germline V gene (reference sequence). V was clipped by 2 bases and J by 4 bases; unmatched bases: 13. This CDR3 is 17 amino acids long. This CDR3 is CATSRTSVDRVGTEAFF. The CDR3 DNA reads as TGTGCCACCAGCAGAACCTCCGTTGACAGGGTGGGCACTGAAGCTTTCTTT.

The CDR3: CASSVGVWGDRDGSGYTF. CDR3 nucleotides: TGTGCCAGCAGCGTAGGAGTTTGGGGGGACAGGGACGGCTCTGGCTACACCTTC. The gene calls are TRBV9 and TRBJ1-2; 9 bases fit TRBD1. The CDR3 runs 18 residues. The V and J ends lost 0 bases and 7 bases, in that order; junction bases with no gene match: 16. Germline-derived CDR1 and CDR2 are SGDLS and YYNGEE.

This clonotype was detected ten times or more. CDR3: CSARLGAYEQYF. The CDR3 nucleotides read TGCAGTGCTAGATTGGGGGCCTACGAGCAGTACTTC. This chain connects TRBV20-1 to TRBJ2-7; D may match TRBD1 or TRBD2 (5 bases each). Trimming shortened V by 2 bases and J by 2 bases, and 7 bases separated the two germline ends. The CDR3 consists of 12 residues. The germline V gene has CDR1 DFQATT and CDR2 SNEGSKA (reference sequence).

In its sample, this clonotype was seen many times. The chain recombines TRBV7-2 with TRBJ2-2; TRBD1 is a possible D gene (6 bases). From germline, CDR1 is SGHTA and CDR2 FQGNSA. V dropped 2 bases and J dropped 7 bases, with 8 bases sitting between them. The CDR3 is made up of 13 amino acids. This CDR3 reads CASSLTDSGELFF. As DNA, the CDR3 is TGTGCCAGCAGCTTAACGGACAGCGGGGAGCTGTTTTTT.

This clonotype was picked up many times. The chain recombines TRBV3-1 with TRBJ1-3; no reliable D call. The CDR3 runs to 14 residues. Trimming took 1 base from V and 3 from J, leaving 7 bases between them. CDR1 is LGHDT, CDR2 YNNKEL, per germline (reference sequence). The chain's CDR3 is CASSQGPLGNTIYF. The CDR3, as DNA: TGTGCCAGCAGCCAAGGGCCTCTTGGAAACACCATATATTTT.

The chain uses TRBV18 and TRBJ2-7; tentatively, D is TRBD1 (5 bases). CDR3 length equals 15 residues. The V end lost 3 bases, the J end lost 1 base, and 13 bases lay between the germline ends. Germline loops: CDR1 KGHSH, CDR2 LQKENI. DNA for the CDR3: TGTGCCAGCTCACCTAGGCTAGGGGCATCCTACGAGCAGTACTTC. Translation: CASSPRLGASYEQYF.

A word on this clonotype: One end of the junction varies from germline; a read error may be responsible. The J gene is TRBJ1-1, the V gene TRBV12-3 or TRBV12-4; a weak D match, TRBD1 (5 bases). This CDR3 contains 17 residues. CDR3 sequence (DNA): TGTGCCTGCAGTTTAGCCCGGGACCAGTGGCGGGACGTTGAAGCTTTCTTT. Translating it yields CACSLARDQWRDVEAFF.

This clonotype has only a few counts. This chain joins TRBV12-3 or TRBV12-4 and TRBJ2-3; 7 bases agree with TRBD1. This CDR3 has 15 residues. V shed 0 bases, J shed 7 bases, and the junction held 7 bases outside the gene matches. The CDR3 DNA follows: TGTGCCAGCAGTTTAGCGGGGACAGAAAGAAATACGCAGTATTTT. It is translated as CASSLAGTERNTQYF.

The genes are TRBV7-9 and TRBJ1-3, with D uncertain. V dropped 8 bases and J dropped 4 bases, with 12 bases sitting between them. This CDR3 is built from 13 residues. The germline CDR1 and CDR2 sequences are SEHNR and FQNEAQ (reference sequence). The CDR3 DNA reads TGTGCCAGCCAATGGGTCGCCGGAAACACCATATATTTT. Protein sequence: CASQWVAGNTIYF.

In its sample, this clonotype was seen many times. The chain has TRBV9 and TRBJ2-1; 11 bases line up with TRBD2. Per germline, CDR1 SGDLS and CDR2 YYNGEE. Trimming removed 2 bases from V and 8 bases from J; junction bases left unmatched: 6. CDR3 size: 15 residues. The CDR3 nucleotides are TGTGCCAGCAGCGTTAGCGGGGGGGCCGGAGATGAGCAGTTCTTC. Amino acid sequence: CASSVSGGAGDEQFF. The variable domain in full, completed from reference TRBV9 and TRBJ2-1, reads DSGVTQTPKHLITATGQRVTLRCSPRSGDLSVYWYQQSLDQGLQFLIQYYNGEERAKGNILERFSAQQFPDLHSELNLSSLELGDSALYFCASSVSGGAGDEQFFGPGTRLTVL.

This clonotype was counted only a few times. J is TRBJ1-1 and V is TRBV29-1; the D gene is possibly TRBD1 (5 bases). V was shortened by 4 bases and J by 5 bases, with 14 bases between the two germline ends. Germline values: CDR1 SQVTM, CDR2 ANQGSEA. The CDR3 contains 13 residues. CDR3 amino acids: CSVGAQGGTEAFF. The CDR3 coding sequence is TGCAGCGTTGGAGCCCAGGGAGGAACTGAAGCTTTCTTT. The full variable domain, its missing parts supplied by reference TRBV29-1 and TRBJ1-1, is SAVISQKPSRDICQRGTSLTIQCQVDSQVTMMFWYRQQPGQSLTLIATANQGSEATYESGFVIDKFPISRPNLTFSTLTVSNMSPEDSSIYLCSVGAQGGTEAFFGQGTRLTVV.

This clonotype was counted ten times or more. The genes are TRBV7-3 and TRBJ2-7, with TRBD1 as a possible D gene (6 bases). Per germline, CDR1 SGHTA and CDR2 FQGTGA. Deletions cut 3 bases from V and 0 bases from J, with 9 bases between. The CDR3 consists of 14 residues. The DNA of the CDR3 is TGTGCCAGCAGCTTGACGGACAGCTCCTACGAGCAGTACTTC. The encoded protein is CASSLTDSSYEQYF. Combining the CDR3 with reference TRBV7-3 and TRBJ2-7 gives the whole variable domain GAGVSQTPSNKVTEKGKYVELRCDPISGHTALYWYRQSLGQGPEFLIYFQGTGAADDSGLPNDRFFAVRPEGSVSTLKIQRTERGDSAVYLCASSLTDSSYEQYFGPGTRLTVT.

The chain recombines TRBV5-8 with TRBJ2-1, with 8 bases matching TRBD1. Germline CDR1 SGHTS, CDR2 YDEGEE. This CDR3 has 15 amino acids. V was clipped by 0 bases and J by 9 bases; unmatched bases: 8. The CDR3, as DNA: TGTGCCAGCAGCTTGGGACAGGGGATACCCTCTGAGCAGTTCTTC. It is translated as CASSLGQGIPSEQFF.

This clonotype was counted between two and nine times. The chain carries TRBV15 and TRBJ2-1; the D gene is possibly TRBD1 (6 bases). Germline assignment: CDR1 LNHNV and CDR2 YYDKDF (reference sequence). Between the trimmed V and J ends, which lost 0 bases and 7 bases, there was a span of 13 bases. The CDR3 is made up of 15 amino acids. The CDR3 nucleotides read TGTGCCACCAGCAGAGATGTGAGGGGGTGGAATGAGCAGTTCTTC. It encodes CATSRDVRGWNEQFF.

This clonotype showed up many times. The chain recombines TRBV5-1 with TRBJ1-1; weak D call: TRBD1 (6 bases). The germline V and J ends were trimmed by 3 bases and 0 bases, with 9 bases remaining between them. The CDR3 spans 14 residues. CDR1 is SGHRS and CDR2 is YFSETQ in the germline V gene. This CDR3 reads CASSSGQLNTEAFF. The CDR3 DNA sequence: TGCGCCAGCAGCTCAGGACAGTTGAACACTGAAGCTTTCTTT.